Below, 23 T cell receptor beta chains from the same sample are listed, as sequenced in a study of cytomegalovirus exposure and HLA in healthy donors. The PCR had 60 Vbeta and 13 Jbeta primers. Using immunoSEQ multiplex PCR, the repertoire was profiled, and TCRdb retains in-frame clones only, with some absent. The data show over 50,000 clones, with around 80% seen just once and 51% held by the top ten. Material for sequencing was PBMCs. These receptors were obtained from a man in his fifties or sixties in good health and CMV-seropositive.

The chain employs TRBV5-5 and TRBJ2-3; TRBD2 matches at 9 bases. The CDR3 length is 16 residues. The V gene's germline CDR1 is SGHKS and CDR2 YYEKEE (reference sequence). V lost 0 bases and J lost 7; bases outside the gene matches: 9. The CDR3 sequence: CASSLEAGGPIYTQYF. CDR3 coding DNA: TGTGCCAGCAGCTTGGAGGCGGGAGGGCCGATTTATACGCAGTATTTT.

The V call is TRBV6-5, the J call TRBJ2-7, with TRBD2 matching over 10 bases. The CDR3 is 16 residues long. V shed 2 bases, J shed 1 base, and the junction held 5 bases outside the gene matches. Germline V gene data show CDR1 as MNHEY and CDR2 as SVGAGI. Here the CDR3 reads CASSYLSGGTSYEQYF. The CDR3 nucleotides read TGTGCCAGCAGTTACCTTAGCGGGGGGACATCCTACGAGCAGTACTTC.

This CDR3 is CASSLEAGEGLAKNIQYF. CDR3 DNA sequence: TGTGCCAGCAGCTTAGAAGCGGGGGAGGGGCTAGCCAAAAACATTCAGTACTTC. The rearrangement links TRBV7-6 to TRBJ2-4; TRBD2 agrees at 8 bases. The CDR3 covers 18 residues. CDR1 SGHVS and CDR2 FNYEAQ come from the germline V gene. With V trimmed by 1 base and J by 0 bases, 8 bases remained unmatched. The complete variable domain, with remaining parts taken from reference TRBV7-6 and TRBJ2-4, reads GAGVSQSPRYKVTKRGQDVALRCDPISGHVSLYWYRQALGQGPEFLTYFNYEAQQDKSGLPNDRFSAERPEGSISTLTIQRTEQRDSAMYRCASSLEAGEGLAKNIQYFGAGTRLSVL.

The count of this clone is one. The chain carries TRBV18 and TRBJ2-1; TRBD1 agrees at 9 bases. The junction had 5 bases not matched to a gene; V was cut back by 2 bases and J by 6 bases. The CDR3 is 15 amino acids. Per the germline V gene, CDR1 is KGHSH and CDR2 is LQKENI. The CDR3 DNA is TGTGCCAGCTCACCAGGGACAGGGTCATCCAATGAGCAGTTCTTC. Protein sequence: CASSPGTGSSNEQFF.

The V and J genes are TRBV29-1 and TRBJ2-3; a weak D match, TRBD2 (7 bases). The CDR3 has 14 residues. CDR1 and CDR2 from the germline V gene are SQVTM and ANQGSEA. The V end lost 5 bases, the J end lost 3 bases, and 15 bases lay between the germline ends. The CDR3 coding sequence is TGCAGCGTTTTAGGTGGGGGGGCTACAGATACGCAGTATTTT. This sequence encodes CSVLGGGATDTQYF.

V usage is TRBV7-8 and J usage is TRBJ1-5; TRBD1 is a possible D gene (5 bases). The germline V gene encodes CDR1 SGHVS and CDR2 FQNEAQ. The CDR3 runs 14 residues. V lost 5 bases, J lost 4 bases, and 12 bases lay in between. The chain's CDR3 is CASSIREGNQPQHF. In DNA, the CDR3 is TGTGCCAGCAGCATAAGGGAGGGGAATCAGCCCCAGCATTTT.

V and J are TRBV6-1 and TRBJ2-7; 7 bases line up with TRBD1. Looked up from germline, CDR1 is MNHNS and CDR2 is SASEGT. Trimming took 2 bases from V and 4 from J; bases not matched to a gene: 5. This CDR3 is 14 amino acids long. The CDR3 spells CASSERTGSYEQYF. The CDR3 DNA sequence: TGTGCCAGCAGTGAACGGACAGGCTCTTACGAGCAGTACTTC.

The J gene is TRBJ2-5, the V gene TRBV29-1; TRBD2 matches at 8 bases. Germline V gene data show CDR1 as SQVTM and CDR2 as ANQGSEA. The CDR3 contains 13 residues. V shed 6 bases, J shed 5 bases, and the junction held 8 bases outside the gene matches. The CDR3: CSVGTPGGETQYF. The CDR3, as DNA: TGCAGCGTCGGGACACCGGGAGGGGAGACCCAGTACTTC.

V and J are TRBV28 and TRBJ2-7, with a tentative D call TRBD1 (5 bases). Germline V CDR1 and CDR2: MDHEN, SYDVKM. The CDR3 consists of 11 residues. Trimming took 10 bases from V and 2 from J, leaving 9 bases between them. The CDR3 nucleotides read TGTGCCACAGGGCCGGCCTACGAGCAGTACTTC. It specifies CATGPAYEQYF.

This clone was detected only a few times. The rearrangement links TRBV7-9 to TRBJ2-7, with D possibly matching TRBD1 (6 bases). With 3 bases removed from V and 2 bases from J, the gap between germline ends came to 11 bases. Germline V CDR1 and CDR2: SEHNR, FQNEAQ (reference sequence). The CDR3 runs to 14 residues. CDR3 sequence: CASSFVGTTYEQYF. The CDR3 DNA sequence: TGTGCCAGCAGCTTTGTAGGGACAACCTACGAGCAGTACTTC. The complete variable domain, with remaining parts taken from reference TRBV7-9 and TRBJ2-7, reads DTGVSQNPRHKITKRGQNVTFRCDPISEHNRLYWYRQTLGQGPEFLTYFQNEAQLEKSRLLSDRFSAERPKGSFSTLEIQRTEQGDSAMYLCASSFVGTTYEQYFGPGTRLTVT.

Only one count was recorded for this clone. The V call is TRBV9, the J call TRBJ1-2; D is ambiguous. The V end lost 0 bases, the J end lost 3 bases, and 9 bases lay between the germline ends. Per germline, CDR1 SGDLS and CDR2 YYNGEE. This CDR3 spans 14 amino acids. CDR3 bases: TGTGCCAGCAGCGTAGAGGAGGGCGACTATGGCTACACCTTC. Translated: CASSVEEGDYGYTF.

The chain is built from TRBV5-6 and TRBJ2-7; 7 bases fit TRBD1. V lost 6 bases, J lost 5 bases, and 14 bases stayed unmatched. Germline V gene data show CDR1 as SGHDT and CDR2 as YYEEEE. The CDR3 length is 15 residues. Written as DNA, the CDR3 is TGTGCCAGCAACCCACAGGGGAAGGGCTTCCACGAGCAGTACTTC. Translating it yields CASNPQGKGFHEQYF.

V gene TRBV10-3 combines with J gene TRBJ1-4; possibly TRBD1 for D (5 bases). CDR3 size: 12 residues. Germline V gene data show CDR1 as ENHRY and CDR2 as SYGVKD. Trimming removed 10 bases at V and 7 bases at J, with 13 bases between. The CDR3, as DNA: TGTGCCAACAGCAGGGCAGGTGAAAAACTGTTTTTT. It specifies CANSRAGEKLFF.

The chain uses TRBV20-1 and TRBJ2-7; unclear D gene. V lost 6 bases to trimming and J lost 5 bases, with 11 bases between them. In germline, CDR1 is DFQATT, CDR2 SNEGSKA (reference sequence). CDR3 size: 11 residues. The CDR3 bases are TGCAGTGCAAATTCTCTCCACGAGCAGTACTTC. Translation: CSANSLHEQYF.

V and J are TRBV5-1 and TRBJ2-5, with D perhaps TRBD1 (5 bases). Looked up from germline, CDR1 is SGHRS and CDR2 is YFSETQ. Trimming cost V 0 bases and J 1 base, with 13 bases left between them. The CDR3 totals 16 residues. CDR3 DNA sequence: TGCGCCAGCAGCTTGGGTGGGGCGTCTGTCCAAGAGACCCAGTACTTC. It yields the protein CASSLGGASVQETQYF.

The chain employs TRBV6-1 and TRBJ1-3; a possible D gene is TRBD1 (6 bases). Germline values: CDR1 MNHNS, CDR2 SASEGT. V was clipped by 7 bases and J by 0 bases, with 10 bases between them. This CDR3 is built from 14 residues. The CDR3 nucleotides are TGTGCCAGCAACATCAGGGGCTCTGGAAACACCATATATTTT. It is translated as CASNIRGSGNTIYF.

The J gene is TRBJ2-7, the V gene TRBV7-9; no reliable D call. The CDR3 totals 14 residues. Trimming cost V 1 base and J 0 bases, with 7 bases left between them. Germline values: CDR1 SEHNR, CDR2 FQNEAQ (reference sequence). CDR3 protein: CASSLGASSYEQYF. For the CDR3, the DNA is TGTGCCAGCAGCTTAGGGGCGAGCTCCTACGAGCAGTACTTC.

In its sample, this clone was seen once. The rearrangement joins TRBV7-9 to TRBJ2-3, with 7 positions matching TRBD1. With the DNA end fitting TRBJ1-5 better, the J assignment may be wrong. Germline V CDR1 and CDR2: SEHNR, FQNEAQ (reference sequence). This CDR3 has 14 amino acids. For the CDR3, the DNA is TGTGCCAGCAGCTTAGACAGGGGACCAGATACGCAGCATTTT. This gives the protein CASSLDRGPDTQHF.

The chain has TRBV7-2 and TRBJ2-1, with TRBD2 identical over 14 bases. J lost 3 bases, V lost 2 bases, and 3 bases had no gene match. Germline V gene sequence: CDR1 SGHTA, CDR2 FQGNSA. This CDR3 has 17 residues. The CDR3 nucleotides are TGTGCCAGCAGCTTACGGACTAGCGGGAGGAACTACAATGAGCAGTTCTTC. Translated, it gives CASSLRTSGRNYNEQFF.

A few counts support this clone. This may arise from a read error, as a much more abundant clone is one base away. This sequence joins TRBV4-3 and TRBJ2-1; D gene uncertain. Germline-derived CDR1 and CDR2 are LGHNA and YSLEER. This CDR3 has 17 amino acids. The CDR3 loop reads CVSSQDLIVLISNEQFF. CDR3 coding DNA: TGCGTCAGCAGCCAAGATCTGATCGTACTCATCTCCAATGAGCAGTTCTTC.

A single count supports this clone. The V and J genes are TRBV6-6 and TRBJ1-2, with 8 positions matching TRBD1. Germline lookup yields CDR1 MNHNY and CDR2 SVGAGI (reference sequence). Losses at the gene ends were 8 bases for V and 3 bases for J; bases not matched to a gene: 11. The CDR3 has 15 amino acids. As DNA, the CDR3 is TGTGCCAGCGACCAACGGGACAGGCAACACTATGGCTACACCTTC. This translates into CASDQRDRQHYGYTF.

The rearrangement uses TRBV11-1 and TRBJ1-2, with D perhaps matching TRBD1 (6 bases). Trimming removed 4 bases at V and 4 bases at J, with 13 bases between. This CDR3 comprises 14 residues. CDR1 and CDR2 from the germline V gene are SGHAT and FQDESV (reference sequence). CDR3 loop: CASSSQGSSYGYTF. The CDR3 DNA reads as TGTGCCAGCAGCTCTCAGGGGTCGAGCTATGGCTACACCTTC.

The V call is TRBV19, the J call TRBJ1-1; D is uncertain. The V gene's germline CDR1 is LNHDA and CDR2 SQIVND (reference sequence). The V gene lost 3 bases and the J gene lost 2 bases, with 13 bases spanning the gap. This CDR3 comprises 15 residues. DNA of the CDR3: TGTGCCAGTAGTATCAGGCCCGCCTTTAACACTGAAGCTTTCTTT. As protein: CASSIRPAFNTEAFF.